Below are 2 T cell receptor beta chains sequenced from a single sample in a study of cytomegalovirus exposure and HLA in healthy donors. The PCR contained 60 Vbeta and 13 Jbeta primers. This table comes from immunoSEQ multiplex PCR, and its TCRdb copy is limited to in-frame clones, with some not included. This repertoire includes roughly 79,000 clones. Sequencing was carried out using PBMCs. The source is a man under 40 in good health and CMV-seronegative.

V and J are TRBV19 and TRBJ2-1, with 9 bases aligning to TRBD1. CDR1 is LNHDA and CDR2 is SQIVND in the germline V gene (reference sequence). The CDR3 loop spans 14 amino acids. The V segment lost 5 bases and the J segment 5 bases; nucleotides outside the gene matches: 4. DNA for the CDR3: TGTGCCAGTAGTTTGAGACAGGGGGACAATGAGCAGTTCTTC. Translated, it gives CASSLRQGDNEQFF. Combining the CDR3 with reference TRBV19 and TRBJ2-1 gives the whole variable domain DGGITQSPKYLFRKEGQNVTLSCEQNLNHDAMYWYRQDPGQGLRLIYYSQIVNDFQKGDIAEGYSVSREKKESFPLTVTSAQKNPTAFYLCASSLRQGDNEQFFGPGTRLTVL.

CDR3 in amino acids: CASSSLRGRYEQYF. CDR3 in DNA: TGTGCCAGCAGTTCCCTCAGGGGGCGGTACGAGCAGTACTTC. This chain joins TRBV6-1 and TRBJ2-7, with 8 bases lining up with TRBD1. The CDR3 is made up of 14 amino acids. Trimming cost V 5 bases and J 4 bases; bases outside gene matches: 7. Germline V CDR1 and CDR2: MNHNS, SASEGT.